These T cell receptor beta chains were read from a single sample in a study of T cells after yellow fever vaccination. From the 5' RACE reads, TCRdb called clonotypes with MiXCR, one entry per CDR3 protein. The data show some 350,000 distinct CDR3 sequences, with approximately 9% seen just once and roughly 18% held by the top ten. The sample in question was PBMCs, obtained on the day of the first yellow fever vaccination. These receptors originate from a man younger than 35 who received the YFV17D yellow fever vaccine. The CDR3 runs from the conserved cysteine through the conserved F or W. Each record gives: clone size, D gene, V gene, J gene, CDR3 DNA, CDR3 protein. A D gene is named only where the DNA matches it firmly. The size field is filled for only some rows; it gives once, few, many or a size class.

>.|TRBD1|TRBV5-1|TRBJ1-4
TGCGCCAGCAGCTTGGGACCACAGGGGGTTATTGAAAAACTGTTTTTT
CASSLGPQGVIEKLFF
>.|.|TRBV20-1|TRBJ2-3
TGCAGTGCCCCCGGGCCTGCCCATAGCACAGATACGCAGTATTTT
CSAPGPAHSTDTQYF
>.|TRBD1|TRBV7-2|TRBJ2-5
TGTGCCAGCAGCTTAGTAGGGACAGGGGGGCGAGAGACCCAGTACTTC
CASSLVGTGGRETQYF
>.|.|TRBV7-9|TRBJ1-2
TGTGCCAGCACCCAAGTGCGTGCGGCTGCCTATGGCTACACCTTC
CASTQVRAAAYGYTF
>few|.|TRBV5-1|TRBJ2-2
TGCGCCAGCAGCTCCGGGGGGCTTGGCACCGGGGAGCTGTTTTTT
CASSSGGLGTGELFF
>few|TRBD2|TRBV6-1|TRBJ2-3
TGTGCCAGCAGTAGAAGTAGCGGGGGGGAGACAGATACGCAGTATTTT
CASSRSSGGETDTQYF
>few|.|TRBV24-1|TRBJ2-4
TGTGCCGCGGGGACAGCGATAGCCAAAAACATTCAGTACTTC
CAAGTAIAKNIQYF
>.|.|TRBV11-2|TRBJ2-7
TGTGCCAGCAGCCACGGACAGTCCCCCTCCTACGAGCAGTACTTC
CASSHGQSPSYEQYF
>few|.|TRBV29-1|TRBJ1-2
TGCAGCGCCGCCGGAGGAGGGCGGTATGGCTACACCTTC
CSAAGGGRYGYTF
>few|TRBD2|TRBV9|TRBJ2-2
TGTGCCAGCAGCACGACGCCGGGACTAGCGGGGGGGGTCACCGGGGAGCTGTTTTTT
CASSTTPGLAGGVTGELFF
>.|.|TRBV6-5|TRBJ2-1
TGTGCCAGCAGTTACTTTAGGGAGCACAGTGAGCAGTTCTTC
CASSYFREHSEQFF
>.|.|TRBV19|TRBJ1-1
TGTGCCAGTAGTATAGGTTGGGCAGGGGCTGAAGCTTTCTTT
CASSIGWAGAEAFF
>many|TRBD1|TRBV7-2|TRBJ2-2
TGTGCCAGCAGCTTATCGTTCCCAGGGGGAACCGGGGAGCTGTTTTTT
CASSLSFPGGTGELFF
>many|TRBD2|TRBV24-1|TRBJ2-2
TGTGCCACCGCGCCCTACGGGGGGATCACCGGGGAGCTGTTTTTT
CATAPYGGITGELFF
>.|.|TRBV5-6|TRBJ1-2
TGTGCCAGCAGCCTGACGGCCAAATATGGCTACACCTTC
CASSLTAKYGYTF
>.|.|TRBV5-4|TRBJ2-3
TGTGCCAGCAGCCCTAACGGGGGGCGCCCAGGAGATACGCAGTATTTT
CASSPNGGRPGDTQYF
>.|.|TRBV12-3/TRBV12-4|TRBJ1-2
TGTGCCAGCAGTTTTCGTACGGGTGGCTACACCTTC
CASSFRTGGYTF
>few|.|TRBV7-9|TRBJ2-3
TGTGCCAGCAGCCCGTGGGCAGGGCGCACAGATACGCAGTATTTT
CASSPWAGRTDTQYF
>.|.|TRBV4-3|TRBJ2-7
TGCGCCAGCAGCCAGGCGGTGTCGGGATCCTACGAGCAGTACTTC
CASSQAVSGSYEQYF
>.|TRBD2|TRBV12-3/TRBV12-4|TRBJ2-1
TGTGCCTGCAGCCGCGGGGCGGGGGGCTACAATGAGCAGTTCTTC
CACSRGAGGYNEQFF
>few|.|TRBV4-1|TRBJ2-5
TGCGCCAGCAGCCACCCGGGGGCTACTCAAGAGACCCAGTACTTC
CASSHPGATQETQYF
>few|TRBD1|TRBV18|TRBJ1-2
TGTGCCAGCTCACAGGGGACAGGGAACAGAGGCTACACCTTC
CASSQGTGNRGYTF
>.|.|TRBV6-5|TRBJ2-7
TGTGCCAGCAGTTACGGTCCGGCCTTC
CASSYGPAF
>once|TRBD1|TRBV13|TRBJ2-1
TGTGCCAGCAGCGGCCGGGACAGGGGCCCCCTAGGTGAGCAGTTCTTC
CASSGRDRGPLGEQFF
>few|.|TRBV5-6|TRBJ1-2
TGTGCCAGCATCCCTAGGTACCCTGAGGGTTTGGACTATGGCTACACCTTC
CASIPRYPEGLDYGYTF
>.|.|TRBV12-3/TRBV12-4|TRBJ2-2
TGTGCCAGCAGTTTAAGGACAGCCACCGGGGAGCTGTTTTTT
CASSLRTATGELFF
>.|.|TRBV6-4|TRBJ2-1
TGTGCCAGCAGTGACTCGGGGTCCTACAATGAGCAGTTCTTC
CASSDSGSYNEQFF
>few|.|TRBV15|TRBJ1-2
TGTGCCACCAGCAGAGATCTGGAGGGCTATGGCTACACCTTC
CATSRDLEGYGYTF
>many|TRBD2|TRBV5-6|TRBJ2-3
TGTGCCAGCAGCTTTCTAGCGGGGCCGACAGATACGCAGTATTTT
CASSFLAGPTDTQYF
>few|TRBD1|TRBV5-5|TRBJ1-1
TGTGCCAGCAGCTTGGTGGTCCGCAGGGGGGATGAAGCTTTCTTT
CASSLVVRRGDEAFF
>.|.|TRBV9|TRBJ2-1
TGTGCCAGCAGCCCAGTCAACGGCTACAATGAGCAGTTCTTC
CASSPVNGYNEQFF
>many|.|TRBV5-5|TRBJ1-4
TGTGCCAGCAGCTTGGACGTGCCCCCGTTCCCGGTCGCCAGTTTT
CASSLDVPPFPVASF
>.|TRBD1|TRBV4-1|TRBJ2-4
TGCGCCAGCAGCCAATACCCGATTGGACAGGGCATAGCCAAAAACATTCAGTACTTC
CASSQYPIGQGIAKNIQYF
>many|.|TRBV4-1|TRBJ1-1
TGCGCCAGCAGCTCCCGTGGACGGAGGGTAGGGAACACTGAAGCTTTCTTT
CASSSRGRRVGNTEAFF
>few|.|TRBV20-1|TRBJ2-1
TGCAGTGCTAGACGAACCACTAGCATGAATGAGCAGTTCTTC
CSARRTTSMNEQFF
>many|.|TRBV24-1|TRBJ1-5
TGTGCCACCAGTGGGCAGGGCCAAAATCAGCCCCAGCATTTT
CATSGQGQNQPQHF
>.|.|TRBV15|TRBJ2-5
TGTGCCACCAGCAGGGTGGTCAGGAAAGAGACCCAGTACTTC
CATSRVVRKETQYF
>.|.|TRBV5-1|TRBJ2-5
TGCGCCAGCAGCTTGGTACTCGGGCTCCAAGAGACCCAGTACTTC
CASSLVLGLQETQYF
>few|TRBD1|TRBV6-2/TRBV6-3|TRBJ2-7
TGTGCCAGCAGTTACCATCCAGGGGGCATCTCCTACGAGCAGTACTTC
CASSYHPGGISYEQYF
>few|.|TRBV5-6|TRBJ2-5
TGTGCCAGCAGCTCACTTAGAGGCGGAGAGACCCAGTACTTC
CASSSLRGGETQYF
>few|.|TRBV20-1|TRBJ2-3
TGCAGTGCTAGTTGGGCTAGCAGGGCCACAGATACGCAGTATTTT
CSASWASRATDTQYF
>many|TRBD2|TRBV29-1|TRBJ2-3
TGCAGCGTTGACGGGGCTAGCGGGCTCACAGATACGCAGTATTTT
CSVDGASGLTDTQYF